This T cell receptor beta chain was sequenced in a study of Ad26.COV2.S vaccination and SARS-CoV-2 variants. Study context: Donor was one of the participants in the Ad26.COV2.S arm of the COV1001 trial.

The treatment: roughly 18 received Ad26.COV2.S at low or high dose, single or two shots; 5 received placebo; per-sample allocation not given. Collection of samples fell on day 63 after the first vaccine or placebo injection. Wuhan-strain spike was delivered by a replication-incompetent Ad26 vector. Sequenced by immunoSEQ multiplex PCR; TCRdb stores in-frame clones only, minus some. The data hold about 350,000 clones, with approximately 90% observed a single time. The CDR3 runs 15 residues. V dropped 3 bases and J dropped 5 bases, with 17 bases sitting between them. Germline CDR1 MNHEY, CDR2 SMNVEV (reference sequence).

The clonotype originates from a person aged 18-65 years who received the Ad26.COV2.S COVID-19 vaccine or a placebo. Material: peripheral blood, obtained in a trial of Ad26.COV2.S vaccine versus placebo. This chain joins TRBV27 and TRBJ2-7, with unresolved D. The CDR3: CASSFTSPGHNEQYF. The CDR3 nucleotides read TGTGCCAGCAGTTTTACCTCCCCGGGTCATAACGAGCAGTACTTC.